This T cell receptor beta chain emerged from a study of blood T cell repertoires in COVID-19. Study at large: Material from acute and convalescent COVID-19 was sourced from the United States, Italy and Spain.

This clone was counted between two and nine times. This CDR3 is 14 amino acids long. With V trimmed by 5 bases and J by 2 bases, 4 bases remained unmatched. Germline V gives CDR1 SGHTA, CDR2 FQGNSA. In the study's own analysis: Amplification from reference gene primers served as the basis for estimated nucleated cell counts. The table came from immunoSEQ multiplex PCR; TCRdb's copy has only in-frame clones and leaves some out. V and J calls and clone size are given by that table; D and trimming were obtained from the DNA. The profile shows roughly 200,000 clones, about 86% of them singletons. Seattle enrolled patients during active infection and tracked them longitudinally.

The sequencing input was peripheral blood. The source is a woman aged 45-65 years with COVID-19, enrolled during active disease. The V call is TRBV7-2, the J call TRBJ2-5; TRBD1 aligns across 8 bases. The CDR3 reads CASSIGQGQETQYF. The CDR3 DNA is TGTGCCAGCAGCATCGGACAGGGTCAAGAGACCCAGTACTTC. Supplemented by reference TRBV7-2 and TRBJ2-5, the full variable domain reads GAGVSQSPSNKVTEKGKDVELRCDPISGHTALYWYRQSLGQGLEFLIYFQGNSAPDKSGLPSDRFSAERTGGSVSTLTIQRTQQEDSAVYLCASSIGQGQETQYFGPGTRLLVL.